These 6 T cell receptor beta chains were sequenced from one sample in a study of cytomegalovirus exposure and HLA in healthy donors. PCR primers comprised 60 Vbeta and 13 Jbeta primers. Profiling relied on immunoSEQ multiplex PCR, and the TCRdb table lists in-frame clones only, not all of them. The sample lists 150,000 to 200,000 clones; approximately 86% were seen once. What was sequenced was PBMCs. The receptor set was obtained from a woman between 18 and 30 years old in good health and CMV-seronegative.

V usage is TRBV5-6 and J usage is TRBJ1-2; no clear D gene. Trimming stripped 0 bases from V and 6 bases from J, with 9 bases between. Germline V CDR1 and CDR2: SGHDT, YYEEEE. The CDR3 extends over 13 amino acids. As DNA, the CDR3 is TGTGCCAGCAGCTTGGCCTCGGGTAATGGCTACACCTTC. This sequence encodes CASSLASGNGYTF.

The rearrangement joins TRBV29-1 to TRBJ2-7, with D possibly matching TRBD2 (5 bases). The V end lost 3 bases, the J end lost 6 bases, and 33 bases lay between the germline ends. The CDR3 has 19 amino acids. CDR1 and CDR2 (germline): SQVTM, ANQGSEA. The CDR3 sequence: CSVDGPPFYDYWAPCEQYF. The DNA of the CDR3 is TGCAGCGTTGACGGACCCCCGTTTTACGACTACTGGGCTCCCTGCGAGCAGTACTTC.

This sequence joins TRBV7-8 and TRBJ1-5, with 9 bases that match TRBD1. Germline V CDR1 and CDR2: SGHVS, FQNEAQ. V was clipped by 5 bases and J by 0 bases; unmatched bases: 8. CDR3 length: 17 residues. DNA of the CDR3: TGTGCCAGCAGCCCAGCCCGGACAGGGGTTAGCAATCAGCCCCAGCATTTT. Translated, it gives CASSPARTGVSNQPQHF.

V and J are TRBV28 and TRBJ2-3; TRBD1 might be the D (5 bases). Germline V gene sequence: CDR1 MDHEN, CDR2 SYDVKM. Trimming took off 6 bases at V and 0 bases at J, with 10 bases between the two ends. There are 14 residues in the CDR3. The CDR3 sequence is CASRLGLSTDTQYF. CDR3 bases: TGTGCCAGCAGGTTGGGGCTAAGCACAGATACGCAGTATTTT.

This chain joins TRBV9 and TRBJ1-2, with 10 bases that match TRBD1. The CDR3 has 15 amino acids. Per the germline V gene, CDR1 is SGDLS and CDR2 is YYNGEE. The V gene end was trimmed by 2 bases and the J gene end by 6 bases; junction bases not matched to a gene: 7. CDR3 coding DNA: TGTGCCAGCAGCGTTTCGGACAGGGGGGGGGATGGCTACACCTTC. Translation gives CASSVSDRGGDGYTF.

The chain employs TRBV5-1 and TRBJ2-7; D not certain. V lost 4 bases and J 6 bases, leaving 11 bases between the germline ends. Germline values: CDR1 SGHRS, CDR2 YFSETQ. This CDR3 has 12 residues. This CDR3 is CASSPGVSEQYF. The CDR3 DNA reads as TGCGCCAGCAGCCCGGGTGTGAGCGAGCAGTACTTC.